This record covers a single T cell receptor (beta chain). Antigen specificity is unknown. Vbeta (60) and Jbeta (13) primers were used in the PCR. Profiling relied on immunoSEQ multiplex PCR, and the TCRdb table lists in-frame clones only, not all of them. The sample carries more than 150,000 clones, 77% recorded once. This entry belongs to a study of cytomegalovirus exposure and HLA in healthy donors. Study-wide results and limits: In a later analysis, several top co-occurrence clusters appeared linked to parvovirus B19, influenza, CMV and Epstein-Barr virus. Across donors, most TCRs were seen rarely, yet some public ones were widespread.

Germline trimming cut 5 bases from V and 4 bases from J; bases unmatched to any gene: 7. The CDR3 is made up of 15 amino acids. Germline V CDR1 and CDR2: SGHAT, FQNNGV. The sequenced sample was PBMCs. This clonotype was obtained from a man between 18 and 29 years old in good health and CMV-seronegative. J is TRBJ1-2 and V is TRBV11-2; 10 positions match TRBD1. For the CDR3, the DNA is TGTGCCAGCAGCCCGTCCGGGGACAGGGGCTATGGCTACACCTTC. It yields the protein CASSPSGDRGYGYTF.